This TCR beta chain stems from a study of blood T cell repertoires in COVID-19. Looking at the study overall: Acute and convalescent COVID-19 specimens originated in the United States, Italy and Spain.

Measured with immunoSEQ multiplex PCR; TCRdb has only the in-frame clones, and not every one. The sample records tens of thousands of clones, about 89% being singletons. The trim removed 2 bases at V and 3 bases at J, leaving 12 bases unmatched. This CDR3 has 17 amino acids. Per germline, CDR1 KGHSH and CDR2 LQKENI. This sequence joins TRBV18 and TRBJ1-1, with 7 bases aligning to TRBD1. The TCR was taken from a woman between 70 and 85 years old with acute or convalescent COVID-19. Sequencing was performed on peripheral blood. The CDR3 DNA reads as TGTGCCAGCTCACCAGTGTGGGACAGCCCCAGGGACACTGAAGCTTTCTTT. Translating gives CASSPVWDSPRDTEAFF. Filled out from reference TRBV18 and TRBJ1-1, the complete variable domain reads NAGVMQNPRHLVRRRGQEARLRCSPMKGHSHVYWYRQLPEEGLKFMVYLQKENIIDESGMPKERFSAEFPKEGPSILRIQQVVRGDSAAYFCASSPVWDSPRDTEAFFGQGTRLTVV.